This TCR beta chain is from a study of control samples from healthy donors and cancer patients (TCRdb year 2020). CDR1 and CDR2, per the germline V gene, are SQVTM and ANQGSEA. The CDR3 spans 13 residues, from the cysteine through the phenylalanine. Just the 39-base CDR3 DNA is kept, in frame starting at base 1. The junction carries 14 bases between V and J, which are trimmed by 8 bases and 1 base respectively. Libraries came from the immunoSEQ multiplex PCR assay. What TCRdb holds here is the immuneACCESS table cut down to in-frame rearrangements. Part of the clones is not present; checked against another copy, under half of the missing clones reflect an unresolved V gene, and the others are unexplained. The sample table records around 130,000 clones; around 96% of these occur just once. The top ten clones comprise less than 4.5% of the sample. This clone appeared once. No cognate antigen has been identified for it. No much larger clonotype is one base removed from it; base qualities were not supplied.

The source material was blood. The chain is made from TRBV29-1 and TRBJ1-1; the D gene is possibly TRBD1, with 5 bases matching. The receptor was isolated from a man aged 25-40 years in good health. The DNA sequence is TGCAGCTCTGGACGGGGGAAGAACACTGAAGCTTTCTTT. The resulting protein is CSSGRGKNTEAFF.